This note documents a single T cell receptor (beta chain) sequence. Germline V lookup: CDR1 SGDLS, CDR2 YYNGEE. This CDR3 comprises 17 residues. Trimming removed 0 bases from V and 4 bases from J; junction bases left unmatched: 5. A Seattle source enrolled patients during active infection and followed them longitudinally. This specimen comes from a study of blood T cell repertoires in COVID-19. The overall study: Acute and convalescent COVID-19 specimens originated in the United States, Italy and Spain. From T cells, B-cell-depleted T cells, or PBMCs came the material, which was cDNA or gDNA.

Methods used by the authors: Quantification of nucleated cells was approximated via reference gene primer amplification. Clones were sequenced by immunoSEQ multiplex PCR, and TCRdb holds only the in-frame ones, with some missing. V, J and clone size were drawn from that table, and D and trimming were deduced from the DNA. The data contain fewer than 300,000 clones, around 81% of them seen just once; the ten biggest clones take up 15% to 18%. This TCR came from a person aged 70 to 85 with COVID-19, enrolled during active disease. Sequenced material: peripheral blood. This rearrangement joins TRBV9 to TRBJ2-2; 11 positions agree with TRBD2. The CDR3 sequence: CASSVDLGLAGTGELFF. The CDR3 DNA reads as TGTGCCAGCAGCGTAGATCTAGGACTAGCGGGCACCGGGGAGCTGTTTTTT. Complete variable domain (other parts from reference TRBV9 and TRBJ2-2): DSGVTQTPKHLITATGQRVTLRCSPRSGDLSVYWYQQSLDQGLQFLIQYYNGEERAKGNILERFSAQQFPDLHSELNLSSLELGDSALYFCASSVDLGLAGTGELFFGEGSRLTVL.